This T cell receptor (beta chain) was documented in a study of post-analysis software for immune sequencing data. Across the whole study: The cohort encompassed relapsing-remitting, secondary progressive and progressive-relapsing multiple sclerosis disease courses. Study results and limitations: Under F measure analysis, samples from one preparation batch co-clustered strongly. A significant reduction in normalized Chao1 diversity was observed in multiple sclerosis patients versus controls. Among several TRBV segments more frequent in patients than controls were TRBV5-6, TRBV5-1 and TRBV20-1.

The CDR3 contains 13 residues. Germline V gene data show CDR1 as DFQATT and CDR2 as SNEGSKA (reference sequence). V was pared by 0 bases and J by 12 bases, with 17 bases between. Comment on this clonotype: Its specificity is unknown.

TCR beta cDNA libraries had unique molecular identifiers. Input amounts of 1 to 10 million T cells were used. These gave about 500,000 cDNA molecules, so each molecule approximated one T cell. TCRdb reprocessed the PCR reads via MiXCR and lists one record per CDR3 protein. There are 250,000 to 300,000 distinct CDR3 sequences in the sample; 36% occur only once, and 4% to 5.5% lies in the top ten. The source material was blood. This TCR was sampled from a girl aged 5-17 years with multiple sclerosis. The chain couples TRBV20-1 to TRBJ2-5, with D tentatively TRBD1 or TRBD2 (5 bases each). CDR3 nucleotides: TGCAGTGCTAGAGATCCCGGGGCCTCACGGGAGTACTTC. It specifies CSARDPGASREYF.